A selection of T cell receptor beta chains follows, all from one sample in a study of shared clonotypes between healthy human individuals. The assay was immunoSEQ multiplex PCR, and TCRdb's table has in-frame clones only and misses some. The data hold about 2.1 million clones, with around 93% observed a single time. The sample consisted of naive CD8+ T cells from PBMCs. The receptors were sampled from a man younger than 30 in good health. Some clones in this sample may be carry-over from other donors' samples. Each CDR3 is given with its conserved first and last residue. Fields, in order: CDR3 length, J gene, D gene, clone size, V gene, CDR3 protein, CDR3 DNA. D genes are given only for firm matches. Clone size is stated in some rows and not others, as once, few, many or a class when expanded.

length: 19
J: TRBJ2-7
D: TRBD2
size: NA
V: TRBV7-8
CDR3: CASSLNRVRLAEPHYEQYF
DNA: TGTGCCAGCAGCTTAAATCGAGTCCGACTAGCGGAGCCTCACTACGAGCAGTACTTC

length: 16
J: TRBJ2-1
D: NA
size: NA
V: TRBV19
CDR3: CASSTLEIPSYNEQFF
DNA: TGTGCCAGTAGTACCCTAGAGATCCCCTCCTACAATGAGCAGTTCTTC

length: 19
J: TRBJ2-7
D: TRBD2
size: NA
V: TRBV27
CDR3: CASSPPPGTSGRSSYEQYF
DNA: TGTGCCAGCAGCCCCCCTCCCGGGACTAGCGGGAGGAGTTCCTACGAGCAGTACTTC

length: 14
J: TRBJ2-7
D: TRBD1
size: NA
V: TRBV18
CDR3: CASSPPGQGYEQYF
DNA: TGTGCCAGCTCGCCCCCCGGACAGGGGTACGAGCAGTACTTC

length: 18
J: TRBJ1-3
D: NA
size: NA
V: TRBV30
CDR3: CAWSLLRTDPLSGNTIYF
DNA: TGTGCCTGGAGTTTATTGCGGACAGACCCACTTTCTGGAAACACCATATATTTT

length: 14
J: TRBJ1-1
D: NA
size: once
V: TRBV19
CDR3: CASSWGHPNTEAFF
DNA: TGTGCCAGTAGCTGGGGACACCCGAACACTGAAGCTTTCTTT

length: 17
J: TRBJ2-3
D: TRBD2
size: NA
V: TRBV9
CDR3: CASSARTRAGDTDTQYF
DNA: TGTGCCAGCAGCGCCAGGACTAGAGCGGGAGACACAGATACGCAGTATTTT

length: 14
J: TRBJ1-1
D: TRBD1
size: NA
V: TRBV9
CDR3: CASSGTGEQTEAFF
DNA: TGTGCCAGCAGCGGGACAGGGGAACAAACTGAAGCTTTCTTT

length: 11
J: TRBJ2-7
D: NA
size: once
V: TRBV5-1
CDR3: CASSSSYEQYF
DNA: TGCGCCAGCAGCAGTTCCTACGAGCAGTACTTC

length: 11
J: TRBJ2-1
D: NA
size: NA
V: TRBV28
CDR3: CASRSVGEQFF
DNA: TGTGCCAGCAGATCAGTCGGTGAGCAGTTCTTC

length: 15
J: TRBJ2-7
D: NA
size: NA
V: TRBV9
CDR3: CASSVVGGTTYEQYF
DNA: TGTGCCAGCAGCGTAGTAGGGGGGACCACCTACGAGCAGTACTTC

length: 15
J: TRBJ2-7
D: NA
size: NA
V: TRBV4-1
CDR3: CASSQEGVTFYEQYF
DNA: TGCGCCAGCAGCCAAGAAGGAGTAACCTTCTACGAGCAGTACTTC

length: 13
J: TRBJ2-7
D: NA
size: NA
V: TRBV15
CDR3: CATSVSESYEQYF
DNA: TGTGCCACCAGCGTTAGCGAATCGTACGAGCAGTACTTC

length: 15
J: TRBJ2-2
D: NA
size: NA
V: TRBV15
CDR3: CATSRLTENTGELFF
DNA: TGTGCCACCAGCAGACTTACAGAGAACACCGGGGAGCTGTTTTTT

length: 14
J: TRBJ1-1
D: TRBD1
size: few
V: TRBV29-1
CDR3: CSALPGQGVPEAFF
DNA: TGCAGCGCCCTCCCGGGACAGGGGGTCCCTGAAGCTTTCTTT

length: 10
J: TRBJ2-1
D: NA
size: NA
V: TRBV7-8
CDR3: CASSGARQFF
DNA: TGTGCCAGCAGTGGGGCGAGGCAGTTCTTC

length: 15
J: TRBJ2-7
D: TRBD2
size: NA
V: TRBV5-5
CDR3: CASSLHGGGVYEQYF
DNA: TGTGCCAGCAGCCTCCACGGGGGAGGGGTCTACGAGCAGTACTTC

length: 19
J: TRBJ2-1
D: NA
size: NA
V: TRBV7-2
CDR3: CASSFSAVLAQLTDNEQFF
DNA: TGTGCCAGCAGCTTCTCAGCCGTTCTAGCGCAACTGACGGACAATGAGCAGTTCTTC

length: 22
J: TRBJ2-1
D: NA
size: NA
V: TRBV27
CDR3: CASSAPGYPSGETNPIYNEQFF
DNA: TGTGCCAGCAGTGCCCCGGGATATCCATCTGGGGAGACTAACCCGATCTACAATGAGCAGTTCTTC

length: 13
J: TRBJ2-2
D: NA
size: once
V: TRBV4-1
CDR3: CASSQVVFGELFF
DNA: TGCGCCAGCAGCCAAGTCGTATTCGGGGAGCTGTTTTTT

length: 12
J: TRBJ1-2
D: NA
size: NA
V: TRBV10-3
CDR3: CAIRQLRGGYTF
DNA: TGTGCCATCAGACAGCTAAGGGGTGGCTACACCTTC

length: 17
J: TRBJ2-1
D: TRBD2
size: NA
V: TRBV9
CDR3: CASSHSPSGSSYNEQFF
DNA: TGTGCCAGCAGCCACTCCCCCAGCGGGAGCTCCTACAATGAGCAGTTCTTC

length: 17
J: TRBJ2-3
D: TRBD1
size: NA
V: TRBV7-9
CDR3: CASSLGQGDRATDTQYF
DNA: TGTGCCAGCAGCTTAGGGCAGGGGGACAGGGCAACAGATACGCAGTATTTT

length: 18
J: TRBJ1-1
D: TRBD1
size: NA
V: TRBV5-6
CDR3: CASTYRQGRGSMNTEAFF
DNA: TGTGCCAGCACTTACCGACAGGGGCGCGGTAGTATGAACACTGAAGCTTTCTTT

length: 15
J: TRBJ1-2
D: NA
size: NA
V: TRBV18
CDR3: CASSEERGALSGYTF
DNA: TGTGCCAGCTCCGAGGAGAGGGGCGCTTTGAGTGGCTACACCTTC

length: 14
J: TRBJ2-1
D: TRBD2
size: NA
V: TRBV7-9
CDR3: CATPLAGEYNEQFF
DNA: TGTGCCACCCCCCTAGCGGGAGAGTACAATGAGCAGTTCTTC

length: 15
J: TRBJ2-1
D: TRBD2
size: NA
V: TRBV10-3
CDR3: CAISQREGSYNEQFF
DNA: TGTGCCATCAGCCAGCGGGAGGGCTCCTACAATGAGCAGTTCTTC

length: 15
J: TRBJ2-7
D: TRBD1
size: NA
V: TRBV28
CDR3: CASTVWTGLAYEQYF
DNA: TGTGCCAGCACGGTATGGACAGGGCTTGCCTACGAGCAGTACTTC

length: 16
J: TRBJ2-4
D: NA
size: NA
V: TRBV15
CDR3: CATSRMGPGAKNIQYF
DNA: TGTGCCACCAGCAGGATGGGACCCGGAGCCAAAAACATTCAGTACTTC

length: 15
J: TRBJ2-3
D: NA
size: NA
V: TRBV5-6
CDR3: CASSYERDNTDTQYF
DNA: TGTGCCAGCAGCTATGAGCGGGACAACACAGATACGCAGTATTTT

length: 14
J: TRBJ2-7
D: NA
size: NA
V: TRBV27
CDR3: CASSPISPTYEQYF
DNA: TGTGCCAGCAGTCCGATATCTCCCACCTACGAGCAGTACTTC

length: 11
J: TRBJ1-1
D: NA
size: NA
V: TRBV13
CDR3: CASSLGTEAFF
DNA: TGTGCCAGCAGCTTAGGGACAGAAGCTTTCTTT

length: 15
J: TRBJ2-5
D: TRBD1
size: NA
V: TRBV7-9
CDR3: CASSYRQGGQETQYF
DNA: TGTGCCAGCAGCTACCGACAGGGGGGTCAAGAGACCCAGTACTTC

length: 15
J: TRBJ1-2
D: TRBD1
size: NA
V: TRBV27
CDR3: CASSLLGQGGYGYTF
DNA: TGTGCCAGCAGTTTATTGGGACAGGGGGGCTATGGCTACACCTTC

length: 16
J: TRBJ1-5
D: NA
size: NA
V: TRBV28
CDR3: CASSSIPGTRRQPQHF
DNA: TGTGCCAGCAGTTCAATACCCGGGACACGAAGACAGCCCCAGCATTTT

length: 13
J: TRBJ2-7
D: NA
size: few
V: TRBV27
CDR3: CASSFGSRYEQYF
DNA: TGTGCCAGCAGTTTCGGGAGTCGGTACGAGCAGTACTTC

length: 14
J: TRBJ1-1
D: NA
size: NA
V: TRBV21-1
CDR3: CASSKDVRYTEAFF
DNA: TGTGCCAGCAGCAAAGATGTGAGGTACACTGAAGCTTTCTTT

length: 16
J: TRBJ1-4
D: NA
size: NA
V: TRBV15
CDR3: CATSRVKGLVGEKLFF
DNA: TGTGCCACCAGCAGAGTGAAGGGGCTAGTTGGTGAAAAACTGTTTTTT

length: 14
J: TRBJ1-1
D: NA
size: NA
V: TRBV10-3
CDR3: CATASQGLGTEAFF
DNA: TGTGCCACTGCATCGCAGGGGTTGGGCACTGAAGCTTTCTTT

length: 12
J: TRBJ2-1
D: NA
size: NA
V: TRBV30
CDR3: CAWRDVNNEQFF
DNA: TGTGCCTGGAGGGACGTAAACAATGAGCAGTTCTTC

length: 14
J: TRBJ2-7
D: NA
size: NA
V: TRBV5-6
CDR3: CASSLGSRAYEQYF
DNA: TGTGCCAGCAGCTTGGGTTCTAGAGCCTACGAGCAGTACTTC

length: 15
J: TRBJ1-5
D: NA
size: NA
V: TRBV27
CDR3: CASRSRDGENQPQHF
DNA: TGTGCCAGCAGGAGCCGGGACGGGGAAAATCAGCCCCAGCATTTT

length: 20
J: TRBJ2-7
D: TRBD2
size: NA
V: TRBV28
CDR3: CASSPTVGTSGTSVPYEQYF
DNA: TGTGCCAGCAGTCCGACCGTAGGGACTAGCGGGACCTCTGTCCCCTACGAGCAGTACTTC

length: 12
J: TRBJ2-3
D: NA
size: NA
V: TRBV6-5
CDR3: CASGSGEDTQYF
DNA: TGTGCCAGCGGCTCGGGGGAGGATACGCAGTATTTT

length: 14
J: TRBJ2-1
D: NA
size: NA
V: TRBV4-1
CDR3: CASSHAQAYNEQFF
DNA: TGCGCCAGCAGCCATGCGCAGGCCTACAATGAGCAGTTCTTC

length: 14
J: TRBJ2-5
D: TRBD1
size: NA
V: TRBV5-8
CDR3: CASSWNRGQETQYF
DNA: TGTGCCAGCAGCTGGAACAGGGGACAAGAGACCCAGTACTTC

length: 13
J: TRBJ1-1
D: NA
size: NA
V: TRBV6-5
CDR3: CASSWGVDTEAFF
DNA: TGTGCCAGCAGTTGGGGGGTGGACACTGAAGCTTTCTTT

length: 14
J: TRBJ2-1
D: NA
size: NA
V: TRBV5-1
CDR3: CASSPTGGYNEQFF
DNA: TGCGCCAGCAGCCCCACTGGCGGCTACAATGAGCAGTTCTTC

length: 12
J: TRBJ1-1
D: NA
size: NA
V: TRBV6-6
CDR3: CASTHRTLEAFF
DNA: TGTGCCAGCACCCATCGGACACTTGAAGCTTTCTTT

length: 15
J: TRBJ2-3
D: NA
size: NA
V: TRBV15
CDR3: CATSSPGLARNTQYF
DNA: TGTGCCACCAGCAGTCCGGGTCTAGCGAGAAATACGCAGTATTTT

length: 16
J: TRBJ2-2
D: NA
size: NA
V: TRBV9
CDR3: CASTLGKGGPPGELFF
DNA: TGTGCCAGCACCTTAGGGAAAGGCGGGCCGCCGGGGGAGCTGTTTTTT

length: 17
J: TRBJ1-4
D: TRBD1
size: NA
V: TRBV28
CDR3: CASSRYRGRATNEKLFF
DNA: TGTGCCAGCAGCCGATACAGGGGGCGGGCAACTAATGAAAAACTGTTTTTT

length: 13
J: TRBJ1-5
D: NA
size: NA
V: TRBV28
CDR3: CASSLLRNQPQHF
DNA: TGTGCCAGCAGTTTATTGAGGAATCAGCCCCAGCATTTT

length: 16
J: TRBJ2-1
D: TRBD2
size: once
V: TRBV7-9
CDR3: CASSPVRLAGDNEQFF
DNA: TGTGCCAGCAGCCCCGTCCGACTAGCGGGAGACAATGAGCAGTTCTTC